This T cell receptor beta chain stems from a study of CD8 T cells in Susac syndrome. Reverse transcription of about 0.5 to 1 ug RNA used random hexamers. The immunoSEQ assay covered 54 Vbeta and 13 Jbeta segments for CDR3. TCRdb re-derived calls from the immunoSEQ multiplex PCR reads in MiXCR, one entry per CDR3 protein. The sample yields approximately 160,000 distinct CDR3 sequences, 94% seen once. From blood CD8+ and CD4+ T cells, TCR beta sequences were generated. CD8+ and CD4+ T cells were negatively isolated; TEMRA cells were FACS-enriched. Trimming removed 9 bases at V and 4 bases at J, with 25 bases between. The CDR3 length is 17 residues. Looked up from germline, CDR1 is LNHDA and CDR2 is SQIVND (reference sequence). Remarks on this clonotype: Its antigen is not identified.

Points from the study as a whole: The study recognized that the number of individuals in its TCR sequencing and HLA analysis was relatively small.

The receptor was derived from a human donor with multiple sclerosis. The sample consisted of CD4+ T cells from PBMCs. The chain links TRBV19 to TRBJ1-5; D is unresolved. CDR3 in amino acids: CASRSPLQASLNQPQHF. The CDR3 bases are TGTGCCAGCCGATCTCCGTTGCAGGCGTCACTTAATCAGCCCCAGCATTTT.